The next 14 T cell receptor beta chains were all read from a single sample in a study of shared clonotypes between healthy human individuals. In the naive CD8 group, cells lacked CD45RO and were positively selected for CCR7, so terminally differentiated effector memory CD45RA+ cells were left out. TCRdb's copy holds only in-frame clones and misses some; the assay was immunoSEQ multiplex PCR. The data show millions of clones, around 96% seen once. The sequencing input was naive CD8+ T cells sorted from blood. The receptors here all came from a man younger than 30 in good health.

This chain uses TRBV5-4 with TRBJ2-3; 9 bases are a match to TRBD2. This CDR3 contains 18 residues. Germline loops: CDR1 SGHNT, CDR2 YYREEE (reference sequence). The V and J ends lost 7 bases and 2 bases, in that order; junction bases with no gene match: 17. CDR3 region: CASLPSGNIQATTDTQYF. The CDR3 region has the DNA TGTGCCAGCTTACCTAGCGGGAACATCCAAGCAACCACAGATACGCAGTATTTT.

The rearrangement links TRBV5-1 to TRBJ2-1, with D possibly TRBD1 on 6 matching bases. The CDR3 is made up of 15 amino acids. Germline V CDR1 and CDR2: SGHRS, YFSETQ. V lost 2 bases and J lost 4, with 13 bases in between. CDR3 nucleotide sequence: TGCGCCAGCAGCTTAAACAGGGATGGGTACAATGAGCAGTTCTTC. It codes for CASSLNRDGYNEQFF.

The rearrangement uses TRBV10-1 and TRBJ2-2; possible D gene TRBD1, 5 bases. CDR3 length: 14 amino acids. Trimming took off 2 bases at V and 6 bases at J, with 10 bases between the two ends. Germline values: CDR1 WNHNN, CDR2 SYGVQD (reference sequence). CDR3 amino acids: CASSEGHPPGELFF. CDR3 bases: TGCGCCAGCAGTGAGGGACACCCCCCCGGGGAGCTGTTTTTT.

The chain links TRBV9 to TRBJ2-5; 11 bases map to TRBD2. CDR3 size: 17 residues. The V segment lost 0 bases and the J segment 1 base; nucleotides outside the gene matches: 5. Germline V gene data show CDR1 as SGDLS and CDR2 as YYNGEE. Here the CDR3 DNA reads TGTGCCAGCAGCGTAGACCTAGCGGGGGGCCTCCAAGAGACCCAGTACTTC. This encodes CASSVDLAGGLQETQYF.

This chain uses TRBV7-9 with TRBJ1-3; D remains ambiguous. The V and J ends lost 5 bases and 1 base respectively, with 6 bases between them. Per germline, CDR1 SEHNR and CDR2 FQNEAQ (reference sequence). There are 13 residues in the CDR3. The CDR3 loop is CASSQESGNTIYF. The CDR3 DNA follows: TGTGCCAGCAGCCAGGAATCTGGAAACACCATATATTTT.

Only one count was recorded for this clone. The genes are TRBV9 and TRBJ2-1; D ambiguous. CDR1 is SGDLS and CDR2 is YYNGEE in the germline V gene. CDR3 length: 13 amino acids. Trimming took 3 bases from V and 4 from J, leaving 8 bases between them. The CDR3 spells CASSAFSYNEQFF. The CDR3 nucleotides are TGTGCCAGCAGCGCCTTTAGTTACAATGAGCAGTTCTTC.

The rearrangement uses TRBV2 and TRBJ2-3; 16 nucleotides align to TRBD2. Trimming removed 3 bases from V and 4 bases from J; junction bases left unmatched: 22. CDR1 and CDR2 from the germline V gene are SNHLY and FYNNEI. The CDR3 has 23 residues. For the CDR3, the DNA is TGTGCCAGCAGTGATGGAGAAGGAGGGACTAGCGGGAGGGTGGTAGTACACGCAGATACGCAGTATTTT. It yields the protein CASSDGEGGTSGRVVVHADTQYF.

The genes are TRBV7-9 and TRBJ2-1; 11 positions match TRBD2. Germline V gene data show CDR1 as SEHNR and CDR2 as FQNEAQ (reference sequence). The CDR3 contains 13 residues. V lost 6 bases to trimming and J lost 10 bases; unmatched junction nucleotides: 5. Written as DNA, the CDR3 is TGTGCCAGCAGTCTTAGCGGGGGGGCAGAGCAGTTCTTC. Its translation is CASSLSGGAEQFF.

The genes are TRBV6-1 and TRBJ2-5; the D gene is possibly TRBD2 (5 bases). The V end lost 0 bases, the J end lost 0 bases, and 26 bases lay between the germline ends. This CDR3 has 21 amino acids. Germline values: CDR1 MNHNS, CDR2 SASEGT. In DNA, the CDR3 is TGTGCCAGCAGTGAAGCGCTTCCCGGTTCGGAGGCTAGCCCGTACCAAGAGACCCAGTACTTC. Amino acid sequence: CASSEALPGSEASPYQETQYF.

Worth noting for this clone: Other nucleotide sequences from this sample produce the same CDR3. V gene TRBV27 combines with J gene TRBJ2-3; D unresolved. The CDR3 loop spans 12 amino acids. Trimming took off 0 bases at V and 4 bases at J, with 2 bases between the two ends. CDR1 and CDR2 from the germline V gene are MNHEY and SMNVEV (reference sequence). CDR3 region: CASSLSADTQYF. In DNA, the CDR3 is TGTGCCAGCAGTTTATCTGCAGATACGCAGTATTTT.

The CDR3 DNA is TGTGCCAGCAGCTTAGCGGACTGGGAGCAGTACTTC. It is translated as CASSLADWEQYF. This sequence joins TRBV5-6 and TRBJ2-7; possible D gene TRBD2, 5 bases. Germline CDR1 SGHDT, CDR2 YYEEEE. CDR3 size: 12 residues. The ends were cut back, 2 bases at V and 7 bases at J, with 10 bases in the middle.

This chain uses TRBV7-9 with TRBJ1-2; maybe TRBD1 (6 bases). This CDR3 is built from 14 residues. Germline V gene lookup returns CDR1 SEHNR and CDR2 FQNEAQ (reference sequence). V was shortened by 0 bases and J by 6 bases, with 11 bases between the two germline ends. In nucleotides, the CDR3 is TGTGCCAGCAGCTTAGCCCAGGGGATCCATGGCTACACCTTC. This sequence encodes CASSLAQGIHGYTF.

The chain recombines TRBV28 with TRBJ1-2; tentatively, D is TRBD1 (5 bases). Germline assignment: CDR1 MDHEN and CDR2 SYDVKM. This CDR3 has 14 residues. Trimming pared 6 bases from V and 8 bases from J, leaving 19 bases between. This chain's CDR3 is CASSETGTVRGYTF. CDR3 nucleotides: TGTGCCAGCAGCGAAACCGGGACGGTGAGGGGCTACACCTTC.

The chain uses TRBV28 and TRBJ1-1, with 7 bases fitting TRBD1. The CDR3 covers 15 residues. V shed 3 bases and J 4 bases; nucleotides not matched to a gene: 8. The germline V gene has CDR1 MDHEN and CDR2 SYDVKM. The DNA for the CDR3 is TGTGCCAGCAGTTTTCTCCGACAGGGAACCACTGAAGCTTTCTTT. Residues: CASSFLRQGTTEAFF.